This TCR beta chain was documented in a study of cytomegalovirus exposure and HLA in healthy donors. Study summary: Samples from HLA-typed donors yielded about 85 million unique TCRs in an early data release.

Healthy bone marrow donors formed the donor group. The PCR ran on 60 Vbeta and 13 Jbeta primers. Libraries were prepared by immunoSEQ multiplex PCR; TCRdb keeps only in-frame clonotypes and omits some of them. The table includes approximately 140,000 clones, 70% to 80% detected once. Study conclusions and caveats: One cluster of highly shared sequence variants probably arose as a sequencing artifact.

Concerning this clone itself: The antigen is not known.

The source is a human donor in good health. Sequencing was performed on PBMCs.

CDR3 sequence: CASSLGQGAHSYEQYF. CDR3 DNA: TGTGCCAGCAGCTTAGGTCAGGGGGCACACTCCTACGAGCAGTACTTC. The chain couples TRBV7-2 to TRBJ2-7; 8 nucleotides match TRBD1. V trimming: 1 base; J trimming: 0 bases; junction bases outside the gene matches: 5. The CDR3 spans 16 residues. Looked up from germline, CDR1 is SGHTA and CDR2 is FQGNSA.